This T cell receptor beta chain was identified in a study of T cells in Graves' hyperthyroidism and ophthalmopathy. Overall study context: Initial diagnosis, before any treatment, was when peripheral blood was collected.

When ophthalmopathy did not progress within 18 months, Graves' hyperthyroidism was considered stable. Diagnostic decisions used clinical symptoms, serum thyroxine and TRAb, thyroid ultrasound and orbital computed tomography. This clonotype has ten or more counts. The germline V gene encodes CDR1 LGHDT and CDR2 YNNKEL (reference sequence). This CDR3 comprises 12 residues. Between the trimmed V and J ends, which lost 4 bases and 5 bases, there was a span of 8 bases. RNA transcripts were the template for amplifying TCR beta CDR3 regions. An initial round of RT-PCR targeting the TCR CDR3 relied on the HTBI primer set. TCRdb recomputed calls from the multiplex PCR reads with MiXCR, one row per CDR3 protein. Of a few hundred thousand distinct CDR3 sequences listed, 15% to 17% are singletons.

The clonotype comes from a woman between 18 and 29 years old with Graves' hyperthyroidism. Sequenced material: blood. The chain recombines TRBV3-1 with TRBJ1-1; D is ambiguous. The CDR3 DNA reads as TGTGCCAGCAGCCGACAAGGTACTGAAGCTTTCTTT. Its protein is CASSRQGTEAFF.